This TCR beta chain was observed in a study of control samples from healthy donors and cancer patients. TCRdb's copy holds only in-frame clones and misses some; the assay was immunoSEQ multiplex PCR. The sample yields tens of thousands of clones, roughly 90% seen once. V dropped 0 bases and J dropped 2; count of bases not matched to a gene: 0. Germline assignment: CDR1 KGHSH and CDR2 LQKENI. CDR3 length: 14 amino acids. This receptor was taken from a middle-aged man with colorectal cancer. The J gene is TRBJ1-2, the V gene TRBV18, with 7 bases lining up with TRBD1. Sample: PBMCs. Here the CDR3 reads CASSPPGQNYGYTF. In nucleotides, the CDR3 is TGTGCCAGCTCACCACCGGGACAGAACTATGGCTACACCTTC.